This TCR beta chain derives from a study of blood T cell repertoires in COVID-19. Study background: Some COVID-19 samples were acute and others convalescent; all came from the United States, Italy and Spain. The analysed material was cDNA or gDNA that came from T cells, B-cell-depleted T cells, or PBMCs.

Between the trimmed V and J ends, which lost 7 bases and 4 bases, there was a span of 14 bases. Germline CDR1 is MNHEY and CDR2 is SVGAGI. There are 15 residues in the CDR3. In the source study's methods: Estimates of nucleated cell counts were drawn from the amplification of reference gene primers. TCRdb's copy holds only in-frame clones and misses some; the assay was immunoSEQ multiplex PCR. That table furnishes V, J and clone size, whereas the DNA furnished D and trimming. The sample lists roughly 130,000 clones, around 87% occurring once. The rearrangement links TRBV6-5 to TRBJ1-6, with D uncertain. The TCR sequence derives from an older woman with acute or convalescent COVID-19. Sequencing input: peripheral blood. CDR3 bases: TGTGCCAGCACTCTGGGAGGTCGTTATAATTCACCCCTCCACTTT. It yields the protein CASTLGGRYNSPLHF.